Below, one TCR beta chain is given with its context. As yet, its antigen is unknown. Produced via immunoSEQ multiplex PCR; TCRdb's table is partial and in-frame only. The sample consists of about 3,400 clones, more than 60% of them appearing once. CDR3 length: 17 residues. The germline V gene encodes CDR1 SGHDN and CDR2 FVKESK. V shed 3 bases, J shed 0 bases, and the junction held 9 bases outside the gene matches. The data derive from a study of immune evolution from preneoplasia to lung adenocarcinoma. Study-wide context: HLA loss of heterozygosity: roughly 7.5% AIS, roughly 15% MIA, about 35% ADC, none AAH.

Study conclusions and caveats: Top clone frequencies peaked in normal lung, apparently declining through invasive adenocarcinoma.

Two lung cancer pathologists independently confirmed each histologic diagnosis. After pathologic assessment, macro-dissection selected premalignant or tumor cells for extraction. The chain links TRBV14 to TRBJ2-3, with TRBD1 identical over 7 bases. This TCR derives from a person aged 65 to 85 with lung adenocarcinoma. The sequencing input was FFPE atypical adenomatous hyperplasia tissue from the lung. Subset of the sample: atypical adenomatous hyperplasia (AAH), lung preneoplasia. CDR3 bases: TGTGCCAGCAGCCATAATCCGGGACAGACTAGCACAGATACGCAGTATTTT. This encodes CASSHNPGQTSTDTQYF.